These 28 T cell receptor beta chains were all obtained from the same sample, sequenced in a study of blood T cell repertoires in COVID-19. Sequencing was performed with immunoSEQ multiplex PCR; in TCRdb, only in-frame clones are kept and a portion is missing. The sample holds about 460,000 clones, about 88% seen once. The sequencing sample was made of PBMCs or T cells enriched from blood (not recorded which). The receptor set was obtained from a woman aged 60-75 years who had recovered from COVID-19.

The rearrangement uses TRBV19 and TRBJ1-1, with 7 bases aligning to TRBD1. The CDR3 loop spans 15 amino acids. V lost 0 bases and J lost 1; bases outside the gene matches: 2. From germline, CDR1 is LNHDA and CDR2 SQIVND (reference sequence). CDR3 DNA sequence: TGTGCCAGTAGTATAGATTGGGACAGGAACACTGAAGCTTTCTTT. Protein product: CASSIDWDRNTEAFF.

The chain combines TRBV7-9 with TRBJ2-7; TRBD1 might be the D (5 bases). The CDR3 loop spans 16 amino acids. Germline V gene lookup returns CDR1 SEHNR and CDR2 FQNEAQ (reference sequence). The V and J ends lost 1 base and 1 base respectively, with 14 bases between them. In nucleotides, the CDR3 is TGTGCCAGCAGCTTAGATGGACACCTGAGGTCCTACGAGCAGTACTTC. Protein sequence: CASSLDGHLRSYEQYF. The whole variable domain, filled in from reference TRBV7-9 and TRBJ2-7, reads DTGVSQNPRHKITKRGQNVTFRCDPISEHNRLYWYRQTLGQGPEFLTYFQNEAQLEKSRLLSDRFSAERPKGSFSTLEIQRTEQGDSAMYLCASSLDGHLRSYEQYFGPGTRLTVT.

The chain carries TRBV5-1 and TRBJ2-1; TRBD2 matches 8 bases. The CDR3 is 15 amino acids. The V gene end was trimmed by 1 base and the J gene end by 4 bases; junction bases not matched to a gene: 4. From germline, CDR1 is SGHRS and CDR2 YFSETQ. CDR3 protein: CASSLSSGEYNEQFF. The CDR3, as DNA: TGCGCCAGCAGCTTGAGTAGCGGGGAGTACAATGAGCAGTTCTTC.

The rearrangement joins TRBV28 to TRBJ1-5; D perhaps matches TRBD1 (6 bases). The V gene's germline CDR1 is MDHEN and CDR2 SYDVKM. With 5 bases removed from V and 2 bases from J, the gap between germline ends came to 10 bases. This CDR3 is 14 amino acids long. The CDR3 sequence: CASSRNRGNQPQHF. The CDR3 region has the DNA TGTGCCAGCAGTCGGAACAGGGGCAATCAGCCCCAGCATTTT.

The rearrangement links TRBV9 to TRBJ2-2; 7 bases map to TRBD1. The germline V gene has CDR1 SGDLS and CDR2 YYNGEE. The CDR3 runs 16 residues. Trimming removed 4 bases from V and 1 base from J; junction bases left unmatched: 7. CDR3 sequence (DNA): TGTGCCAGCAGCCTAATACAGGGGCGGAACACCGGGGAGCTGTTTTTT. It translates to CASSLIQGRNTGELFF.

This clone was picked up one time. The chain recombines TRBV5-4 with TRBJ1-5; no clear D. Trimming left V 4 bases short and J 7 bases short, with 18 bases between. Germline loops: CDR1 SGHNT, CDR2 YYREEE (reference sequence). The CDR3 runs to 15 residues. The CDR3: CASSEGPDMGQPQHF. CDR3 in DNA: TGTGCCAGCAGCGAAGGCCCCGACATGGGCCAGCCCCAGCATTTT. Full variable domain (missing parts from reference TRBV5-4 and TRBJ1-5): ETGVTQSPTHLIKTRGQQVTLRCSSQSGHNTVSWYQQALGQGPQFIFQYYREEENGRGNFPPRFSGLQFPNYSSELNVNALELDDSALYLCASSEGPDMGQPQHFGDGTRLSIL.

CDR3 sequence (DNA): TGTGCCAGCACCAGGACTGTGAACACTGAAGCTTTCTTT. Translation gives CASTRTVNTEAFF. This sequence joins TRBV6-6 and TRBJ1-1; D is ambiguous. CDR3 length equals 13 residues. V lost 7 bases to trimming and J lost 0 bases, with 9 bases between them. Germline values: CDR1 MNHNY, CDR2 SVGAGI (reference sequence).

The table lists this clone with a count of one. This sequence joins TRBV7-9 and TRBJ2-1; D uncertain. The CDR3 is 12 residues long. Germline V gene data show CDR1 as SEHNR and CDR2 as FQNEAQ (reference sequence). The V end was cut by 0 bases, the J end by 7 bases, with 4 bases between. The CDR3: CASSLAENEQFF. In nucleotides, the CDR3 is TGTGCCAGCAGCTTAGCCGAGAATGAGCAGTTCTTC.

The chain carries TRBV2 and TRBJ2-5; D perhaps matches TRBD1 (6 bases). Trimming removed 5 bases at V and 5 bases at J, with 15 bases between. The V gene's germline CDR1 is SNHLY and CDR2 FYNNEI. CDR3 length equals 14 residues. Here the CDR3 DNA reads TGTGCCAGCAGTCCGGGACAACCTAAGGAGACCCAGTACTTC. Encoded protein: CASSPGQPKETQYF.

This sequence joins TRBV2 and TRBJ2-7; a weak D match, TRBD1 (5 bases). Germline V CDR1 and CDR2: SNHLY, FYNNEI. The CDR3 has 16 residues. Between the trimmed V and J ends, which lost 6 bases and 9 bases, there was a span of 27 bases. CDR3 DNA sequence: TGTGCCAGCAGCCCACCCCGGACAATGTTGGTTTTGGGGCAGTACGTC. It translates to CASSPPRTMLVLGQYV.

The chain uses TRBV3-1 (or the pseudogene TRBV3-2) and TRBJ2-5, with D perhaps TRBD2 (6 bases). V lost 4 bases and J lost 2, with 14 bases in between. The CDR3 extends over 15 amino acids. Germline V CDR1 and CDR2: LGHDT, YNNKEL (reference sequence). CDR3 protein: CASSRQPGGQETQYF. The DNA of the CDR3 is TGTGCCAGCAGCCGCCAACCCGGGGGACAAGAGACCCAGTACTTC.

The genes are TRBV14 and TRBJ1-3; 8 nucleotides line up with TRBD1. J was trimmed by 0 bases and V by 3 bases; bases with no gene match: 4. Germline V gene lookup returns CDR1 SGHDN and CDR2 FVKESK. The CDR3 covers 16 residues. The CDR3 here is CASSQRTGGSGNTIYF. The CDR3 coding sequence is TGTGCCAGCAGCCAGAGAACAGGGGGCTCTGGAAACACCATATATTTT.

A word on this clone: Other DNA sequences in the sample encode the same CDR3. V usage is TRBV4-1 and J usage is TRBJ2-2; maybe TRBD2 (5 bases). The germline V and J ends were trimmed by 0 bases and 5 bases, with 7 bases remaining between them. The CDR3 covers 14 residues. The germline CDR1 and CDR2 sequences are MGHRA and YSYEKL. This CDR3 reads CASSQDTGTGELFF. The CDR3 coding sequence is TGCGCCAGCAGCCAAGATACGGGGACCGGGGAGCTGTTTTTT.

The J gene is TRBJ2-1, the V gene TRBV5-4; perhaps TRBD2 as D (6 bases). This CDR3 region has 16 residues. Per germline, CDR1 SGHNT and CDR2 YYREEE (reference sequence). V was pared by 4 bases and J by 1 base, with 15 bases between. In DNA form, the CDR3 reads TGTGCCAGCAGCCCAGGCCTGGAGGGGTCCTACAATGAGCAGTTCTTC. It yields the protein CASSPGLEGSYNEQFF.

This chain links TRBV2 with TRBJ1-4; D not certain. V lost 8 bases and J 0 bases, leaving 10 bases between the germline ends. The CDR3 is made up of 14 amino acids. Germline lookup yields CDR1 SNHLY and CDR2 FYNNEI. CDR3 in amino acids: CASHPGATNEKLFF. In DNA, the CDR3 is TGTGCCAGCCACCCGGGTGCAACTAATGAAAAACTGTTTTTT.

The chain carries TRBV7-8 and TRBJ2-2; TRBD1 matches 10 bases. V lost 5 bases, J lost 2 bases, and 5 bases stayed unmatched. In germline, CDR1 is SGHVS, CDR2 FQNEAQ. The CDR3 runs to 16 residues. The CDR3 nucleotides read TGTGCCAGCAGCACCTGGACAGGGGGTAACACCGGGGAGCTGTTTTTT. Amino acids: CASSTWTGGNTGELFF.

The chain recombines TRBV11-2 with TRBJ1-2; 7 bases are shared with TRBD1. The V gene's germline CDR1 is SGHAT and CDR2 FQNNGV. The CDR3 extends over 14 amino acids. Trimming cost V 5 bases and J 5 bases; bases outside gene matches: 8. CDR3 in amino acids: CASSILQGGYGYTF. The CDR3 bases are TGTGCCAGCAGCATACTCCAGGGGGGATATGGCTACACCTTC.

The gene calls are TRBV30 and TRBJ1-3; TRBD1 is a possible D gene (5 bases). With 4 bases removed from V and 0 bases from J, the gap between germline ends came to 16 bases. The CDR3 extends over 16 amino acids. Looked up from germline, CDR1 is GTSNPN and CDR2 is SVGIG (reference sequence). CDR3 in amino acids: CAWTRGVAGSGNTIYF. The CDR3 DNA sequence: TGTGCCTGGACCCGGGGGGTCGCGGGCTCTGGAAACACCATATATTTT.

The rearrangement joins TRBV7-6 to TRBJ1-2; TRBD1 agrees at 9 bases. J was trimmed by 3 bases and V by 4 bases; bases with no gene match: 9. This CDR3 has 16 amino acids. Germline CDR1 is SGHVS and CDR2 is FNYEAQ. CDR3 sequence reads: CASSSGQGTSDYGYTF. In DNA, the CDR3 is TGTGCCAGCAGCTCCGGACAGGGGACCTCTGACTATGGCTACACCTTC.

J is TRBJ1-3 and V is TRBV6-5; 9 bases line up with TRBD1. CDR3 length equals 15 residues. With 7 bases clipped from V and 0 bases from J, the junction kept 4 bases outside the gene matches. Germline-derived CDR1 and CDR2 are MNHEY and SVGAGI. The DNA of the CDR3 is TGTGCCAGCACTCGGGACAGGGACTCTGGAAACACCATATATTTT. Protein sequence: CASTRDRDSGNTIYF.

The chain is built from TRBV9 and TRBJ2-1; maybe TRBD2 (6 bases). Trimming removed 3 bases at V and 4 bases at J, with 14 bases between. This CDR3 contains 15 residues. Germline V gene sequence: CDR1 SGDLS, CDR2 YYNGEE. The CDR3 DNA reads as TGTGCCAGCAGCGCCTTAGCCGGACTATACAATGAGCAGTTCTTC. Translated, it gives CASSALAGLYNEQFF.

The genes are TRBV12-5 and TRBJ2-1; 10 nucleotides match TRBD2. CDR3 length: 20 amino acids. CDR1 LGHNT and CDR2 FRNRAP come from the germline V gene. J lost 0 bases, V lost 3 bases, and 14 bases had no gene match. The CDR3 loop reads CASGFAPDSGGFSSYNEQFF. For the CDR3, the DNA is TGTGCTAGTGGTTTCGCCCCCGATAGCGGGGGGTTCAGCTCCTACAATGAGCAGTTCTTC.

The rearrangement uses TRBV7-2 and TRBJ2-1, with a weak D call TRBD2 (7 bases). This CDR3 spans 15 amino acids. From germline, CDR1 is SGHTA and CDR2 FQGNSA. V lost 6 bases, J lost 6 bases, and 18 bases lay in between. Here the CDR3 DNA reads TGTGCCAGCAGTCCCCTGGCGGGGGCATTCAATGAGCAGTTCTTC. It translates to CASSPLAGAFNEQFF.

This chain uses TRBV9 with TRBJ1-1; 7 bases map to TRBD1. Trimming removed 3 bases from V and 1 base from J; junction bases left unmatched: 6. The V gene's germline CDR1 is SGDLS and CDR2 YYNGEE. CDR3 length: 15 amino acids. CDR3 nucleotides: TGTGCCAGCAGCGGCGGAGGGGGCGGGAACACTGAAGCTTTCTTT. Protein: CASSGGGGGNTEAFF.

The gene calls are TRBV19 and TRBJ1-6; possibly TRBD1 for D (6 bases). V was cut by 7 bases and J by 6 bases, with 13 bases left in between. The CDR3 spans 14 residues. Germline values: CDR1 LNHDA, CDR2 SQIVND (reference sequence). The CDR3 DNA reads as TGTGCCAGTATCCTGGGACACGGTAATTCACCCCTCCACTTT. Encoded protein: CASILGHGNSPLHF.

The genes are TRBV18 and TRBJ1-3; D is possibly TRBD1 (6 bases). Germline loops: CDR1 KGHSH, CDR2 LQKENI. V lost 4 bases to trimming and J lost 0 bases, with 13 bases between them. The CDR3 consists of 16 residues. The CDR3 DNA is TGTGCCAGCTCACTGACAGGAGAAAGCTCTGGAAACACCATATATTTT. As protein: CASSLTGESSGNTIYF.

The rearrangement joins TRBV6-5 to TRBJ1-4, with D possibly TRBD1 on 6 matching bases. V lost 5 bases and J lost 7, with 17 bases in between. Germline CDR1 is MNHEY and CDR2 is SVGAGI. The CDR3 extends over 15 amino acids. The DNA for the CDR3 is TGTGCCAGCAGTCTGGGGGCAGGGTGGACTGAAAAACTGTTTTTT. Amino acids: CASSLGAGWTEKLFF.

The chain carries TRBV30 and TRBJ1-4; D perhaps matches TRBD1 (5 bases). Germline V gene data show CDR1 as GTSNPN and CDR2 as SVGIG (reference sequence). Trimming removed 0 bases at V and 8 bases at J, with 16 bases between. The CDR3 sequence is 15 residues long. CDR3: CAWSVPWAGREKLFF. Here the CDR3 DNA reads TGTGCCTGGAGTGTACCTTGGGCAGGGAGGGAAAAACTGTTTTTT.